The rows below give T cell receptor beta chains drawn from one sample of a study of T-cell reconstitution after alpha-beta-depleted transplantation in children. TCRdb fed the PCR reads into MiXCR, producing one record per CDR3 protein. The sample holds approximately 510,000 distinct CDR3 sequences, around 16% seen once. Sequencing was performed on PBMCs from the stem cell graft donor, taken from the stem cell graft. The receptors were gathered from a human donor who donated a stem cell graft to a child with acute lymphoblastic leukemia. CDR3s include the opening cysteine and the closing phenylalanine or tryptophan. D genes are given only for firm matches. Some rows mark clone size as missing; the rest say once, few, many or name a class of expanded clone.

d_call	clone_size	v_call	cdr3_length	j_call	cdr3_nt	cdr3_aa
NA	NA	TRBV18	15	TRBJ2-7	TGTGCCAGCTCACCAATGTCAGGGTCGAACTACGAGCAGTACTTC	CASSPMSGSNYEQYF
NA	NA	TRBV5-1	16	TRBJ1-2	TGCGCCAGCAGCCCCGCCTGGGGGTCCATTAACTATGGCTACACCTTC	CASSPAWGSINYGYTF
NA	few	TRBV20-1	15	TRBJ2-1	TGCAGTGCTAGAGAGTACCCGGGACAAATCAATGAGCAGTTCTTC	CSAREYPGQINEQFF
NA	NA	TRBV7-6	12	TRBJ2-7	TGTGCCAGCAGCGGCCCTACCTACGAGCAGTACTTC	CASSGPTYEQYF
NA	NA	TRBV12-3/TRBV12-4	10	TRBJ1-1	TGTGCCAGCAGTCTCGGGACACCCCATTTT	CASSLGTPHF
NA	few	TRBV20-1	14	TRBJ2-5	TGCAGTGCTAGGGGAACAGGGCCCCAAGAGACCCAGTACTTC	CSARGTGPQETQYF
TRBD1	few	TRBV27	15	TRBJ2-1	TGTGCCAGCAGTTTCCAGGGGGCTTCCTACAATGAGCAGTTCTTC	CASSFQGASYNEQFF
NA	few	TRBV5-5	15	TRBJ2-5	TGTGCCAGCAGCTTGGAATCCGGGGCCGGGGAGACCCAGTACTTC	CASSLESGAGETQYF
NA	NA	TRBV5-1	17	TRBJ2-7	TGCGCCAGCAGCGGCCACCTATCTGTCAATCAGGGCTACGAGCAGTACTTC	CASSGHLSVNQGYEQYF
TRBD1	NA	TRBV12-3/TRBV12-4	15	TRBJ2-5	TGTGCCAGCAGTCCGGGACAGGGTTGGCAAGAGACCCAGTACTTC	CASSPGQGWQETQYF
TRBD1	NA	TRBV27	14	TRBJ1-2	TGTGCCAGCGGCGGACAGGGAGGTACCTATGGCTACACCTTC	CASGGQGGTYGYTF
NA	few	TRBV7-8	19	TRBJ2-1	TGTGCCAGCAGCTCAATACGCGTGGGACGAGGGCGGAGTTACAATGAGCAGTTCTTC	CASSSIRVGRGRSYNEQFF
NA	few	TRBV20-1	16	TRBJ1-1	TGCAGTGCTAGAGATAGGGGATCCCCCTTGAACACTGAAGCTTTCTTT	CSARDRGSPLNTEAFF
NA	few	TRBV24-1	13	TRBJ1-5	TGTGCCACCAGTGAAGGCAACCATCAGCCCCAGCATTTT	CATSEGNHQPQHF
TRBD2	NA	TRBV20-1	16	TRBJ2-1	TGCAGTGCTAGTAAAACTGGCGGGAGGGCCTACAATGAGCAGTTCTTC	CSASKTGGRAYNEQFF
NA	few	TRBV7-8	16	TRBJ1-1	TGTGCCAGCAAATGGGCGCGCGGGGGCTCAGGCACTGAAGCTTTCTTT	CASKWARGGSGTEAFF
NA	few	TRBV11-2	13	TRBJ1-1	TGTGCCAGCAGCCTAAAAATGGGCACTGAAGCTTTCTTT	CASSLKMGTEAFF
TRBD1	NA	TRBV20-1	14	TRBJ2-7	TGCAGTGCCGGGGCCGGGACAGGTCCCTACGAGCAGTACTTC	CSAGAGTGPYEQYF
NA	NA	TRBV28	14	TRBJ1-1	TGTGCCAGCAGTTTATTAAGGGCAGTTCCTGAAGCTTTCTTT	CASSLLRAVPEAFF
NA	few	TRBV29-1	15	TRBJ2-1	TGCAGCGTTGACGGTCGGCAGGGATCCTACAATGAGCAGTTCTTC	CSVDGRQGSYNEQFF
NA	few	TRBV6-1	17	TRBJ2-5	TGTGCCAGCAGTGAAGCGGGGGGTCTGGAAACTCGAGAGACCCAGTACTTC	CASSEAGGLETRETQYF
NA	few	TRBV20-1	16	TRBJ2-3	TGCAGTGCTAGCCCCATAACACGGGCTTACCCAGATACGCAGTATTTT	CSASPITRAYPDTQYF
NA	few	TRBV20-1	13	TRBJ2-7	TGCAGTGCTAAAGAGGGGTATCTGTACGAGCAGTACTTC	CSAKEGYLYEQYF
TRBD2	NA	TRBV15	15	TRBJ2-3	TGTGCCACCAGCAGAGAGAGCGGGATGGGCGATACGCAGTATTTT	CATSRESGMGDTQYF
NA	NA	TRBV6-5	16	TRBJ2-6	TGTGCCAGCAGTTACATATGGGTCTCTGGGGCCAACGTCCTGACTTTC	CASSYIWVSGANVLTF
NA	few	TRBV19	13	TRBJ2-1	TGTGCCAGTACCCCTACACACAACAATGAGCAGTTCTTC	CASTPTHNNEQFF
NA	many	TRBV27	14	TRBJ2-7	TGTGCCAGCATGAGGGACCCCTCCTCCTACGAGCAGTACTTC	CASMRDPSSYEQYF